This TCR beta chain derives from a study of tissue T cells after allogeneic stem cell transplantation. Notes on the study in general: Limitations included a small, clinically heterogeneous cohort and limited sampling depth.

CDR3 sequences, V/J genes, frequencies and template counts came from survey-depth TCRbeta sequencing. Some clones are missing from TCRdb's copy, which holds only in-frame ones; the method was immunoSEQ multiplex PCR. The sample lists several thousand clones, over 50% seen once, with 9% in the top ten. Comments on this clone: Its specificity is not known. Gene labels here are mouse ones.

The time point was: mouse harvest day 7 after allogeneic transplant. Mouse grafts combined 10^7 T-cell-depleted bone marrow cells with 10^6 splenic CD5+ T cells. Mice had MHC-mismatched B6 into BALB/c GVHD, sampled day 7 or 14. Source material: gut tissue. This TCR came from a female BALB/c mouse given C57BL/6 T cells with graft-versus-host disease after an allogeneic hematopoietic cell transplant.

The CDR3 protein is CASSRQGRDSPLYF. Incomplete CDR3 DNA: TGTGCCAGCAGTCGACAGGGGAGGGATTCGCCCCTCTAC. This chain links TRBV26 with TRBJ1-6, with TRBD1 identical over 8 bases. Read coverage stops 1 residue before the CDR3 terminus; the germline J gene supplies the remainder. TRBJ1-6 carries the ORF label, with uncertain function. V gave up 4 bases and J gave up 8 bases; unmatched junction bases: 4. The germline CDR1 and CDR2 sequences are KGHPV and FQNQEV (reference sequence). CDR3 length: 14 amino acids.